The 29 T cell receptor beta chains below all came from one sample that was sequenced in a study of T cell changes during pregnancy in multiple sclerosis. TCRdb's table, derived via immunoSEQ multiplex PCR, lists solely in-frame clones and lacks some. This sample has 35,000 to 40,000 clones, with roughly 93% found just once. Specimen: CD4+ T cells from peripheral blood mononuclear cells, collected in the second trimester of pregnancy. The receptors originated from a female donor with multiple sclerosis, enrolled in a pregnancy study.

The chain recombines TRBV5-4 with TRBJ1-1; TRBD1 matches at 10 bases. Germline CDR1 SGHNT, CDR2 YYREEE (reference sequence). After removal of 0 bases from V and 7 bases from J, the junction contained 15 bases not matched to a gene. The CDR3 is 18 amino acids. CDR3 DNA: TGTGCCAGCAGCTTGGGAGGGACAGGGGTCGGGTTGTCCCTTGAAGCTTTCTTT. Translation gives CASSLGGTGVGLSLEAFF. The whole variable domain, remainder taken from reference TRBV5-4 and TRBJ1-1, is ETGVTQSPTHLIKTRGQQVTLRCSSQSGHNTVSWYQQALGQGPQFIFQYYREEENGRGNFPPRFSGLQFPNYSSELNVNALELDDSALYLCASSLGGTGVGLSLEAFFGQGTRLTVV.

The chain carries TRBV6-1 and TRBJ1-5; possible D gene TRBD1, 6 bases. Trimming took 3 bases from V and 0 from J, leaving 12 bases between them. The CDR3 covers 16 residues. Germline CDR1 and CDR2: MNHNS and SASEGT. In DNA form, the CDR3 reads TGTGCCAGCAGTGATGGGACAACTTATAGCAATCAGCCCCAGCATTTT. This translates into CASSDGTTYSNQPQHF.

The CDR3 coding sequence is TGTGCCAGTCAAACCGCGGGACTAGCGGGAGGGATGAACACCGGGGAGCTGTTTTTT. Translated, it gives CASQTAGLAGGMNTGELFF. This chain connects TRBV19 to TRBJ2-2; 16 positions agree with TRBD2. With V trimmed by 8 bases and J by 1 base, 10 bases remained unmatched. Germline lookup yields CDR1 LNHDA and CDR2 SQIVND (reference sequence). The CDR3 length is 19 residues.

CDR3 sequence (DNA): TGTGCCTGGTGGACGGGAGGGACGGCGATCGATGGCTACACCTTC. Translating gives CAWWTGGTAIDGYTF. The V and J genes are TRBV30 and TRBJ1-2, with D perhaps TRBD1 (5 bases). The CDR3 is made up of 15 amino acids. Trimming removed 5 bases from V and 6 bases from J, with 22 bases in between. Germline V gives CDR1 GTSNPN, CDR2 SVGIG (reference sequence).

The gene calls are TRBV4-2 and TRBJ1-4, with unresolved D. The CDR3 has 15 amino acids. Trimming cost V 1 base and J 8 bases, with 14 bases left between them. Germline assignment: CDR1 LGHNA and CDR2 YNFKEQ. The CDR3 DNA reads TGTGCCAGCAGCCAAGGGGTCGGAGGTGAGGAAAAACTGTTTTTT. Protein product: CASSQGVGGEEKLFF.

DNA of the CDR3: TGCAGCGTCCAGGAGGACCGGGGCAATCAGCCCCAGCATTTT. It codes for CSVQEDRGNQPQHF. The chain recombines TRBV29-1 with TRBJ1-5; D remains unclear. The CDR3 spans 14 residues. The V end lost 6 bases, the J end lost 2 bases, and 14 bases lay between the germline ends. Germline loops: CDR1 SQVTM, CDR2 ANQGSEA.

V and J are TRBV30 and TRBJ1-1; D gene uncertain. V dropped 3 bases and J dropped 6 bases, with 8 bases sitting between them. Germline-derived CDR1 and CDR2 are GTSNPN and SVGIG (reference sequence). The CDR3 has 11 amino acids. The CDR3 spells CAWRSAAEAFF. The CDR3, as DNA: TGTGCCTGGAGGTCAGCGGCTGAAGCTTTCTTT.

This clone was picked up one time. This sequence joins TRBV10-3 and TRBJ1-5; perhaps TRBD1 as D (6 bases). CDR1 ENHRY and CDR2 SYGVKD come from the germline V gene. V gave up 5 bases and J gave up 2 bases, with 10 bases separating them. The CDR3 has 14 amino acids. CDR3 residues: CAISPRQGNQPQHF. DNA for the CDR3: TGTGCCATCAGTCCTCGACAGGGCAATCAGCCCCAGCATTTT.

The chain uses TRBV27 and TRBJ2-2, with D perhaps matching TRBD2 (5 bases). Germline V lookup: CDR1 MNHEY, CDR2 SMNVEV (reference sequence). CDR3 size: 15 residues. V gave up 8 bases and J gave up 2 bases, with 15 bases separating them. The CDR3 here is CASSSRAGNTGELFF. The CDR3 bases are TGTGCCAGCTCCTCACGGGCGGGCAACACCGGGGAGCTGTTTTTT.

The chain combines TRBV11-1 with TRBJ1-1, with TRBD1 matching over 10 bases. CDR3 length: 17 residues. Germline values: CDR1 SGHAT, CDR2 FQDESV (reference sequence). Trimming cost V 5 bases and J 1 base; bases outside gene matches: 10. In DNA, the CDR3 is TGTGCCAGCAGCGCCTGGGACAGGGGTCTTGAGAACACTGAAGCTTTCTTT. This sequence encodes CASSAWDRGLENTEAFF. Drawing the rest from reference TRBV11-1 and TRBJ1-1, the complete variable domain is EAEVAQSPRYKITEKSQAVAFWCDPISGHATLYWYRQILGQGPELLVQFQDESVVDDSQLPKDRFSAERLKGVDSTLKIQPAELGDSAMYLCASSAWDRGLENTEAFFGQGTRLTVV.

V gene TRBV9 combines with J gene TRBJ2-5; 7 bases fit TRBD1. Trimming cost V 4 bases and J 4 bases; bases outside gene matches: 7. Germline lookup yields CDR1 SGDLS and CDR2 YYNGEE. The CDR3 is 14 residues long. CDR3 in DNA: TGTGCCAGCAGCCCCAGGGGGAGCTTAGAGACCCAGTACTTC. Protein: CASSPRGSLETQYF.

The chain couples TRBV19 to TRBJ2-3, with 11 nucleotides matching TRBD1. The CDR3 sequence is 14 residues long. V shed 4 bases and J 5 bases; nucleotides not matched to a gene: 2. Germline values: CDR1 LNHDA, CDR2 SQIVND (reference sequence). CDR3 region: CASSKDRGRDTQYF. The CDR3 DNA follows: TGTGCCAGTAGTAAGGACAGGGGGCGAGATACGCAGTATTTT.

This clone was found a few times. This rearrangement joins TRBV6-1 to TRBJ2-1; 8 nucleotides line up with TRBD2. V lost 1 base, J lost 1 base, and 0 bases stayed unmatched. The CDR3 is made up of 15 amino acids. In germline, CDR1 is MNHNS, CDR2 SASEGT. CDR3 nucleotide sequence: TGTGCCAGCAGTGAAGTAGCGGGGTCCTACAATGAGCAGTTCTTC. Protein: CASSEVAGSYNEQFF.

V and J are TRBV27 and TRBJ2-1; D gene uncertain. V shed 2 bases and J shed 5 bases, with 13 bases lying between them. The germline V gene has CDR1 MNHEY and CDR2 SMNVEV (reference sequence). This CDR3 is 15 amino acids long. In DNA, the CDR3 is TGTGCCAGCAGTTTAAGCCTTTCGAGGCACAATGAGCAGTTCTTC. As protein: CASSLSLSRHNEQFF.

The chain uses TRBV28 and TRBJ2-3, with D maybe TRBD1 (6 bases). This CDR3 spans 14 amino acids. CDR1 MDHEN and CDR2 SYDVKM come from the germline V gene. V was shortened by 6 bases and J by 2 bases, with 12 bases between the two germline ends. The CDR3: CASRGQLITDTQYF. CDR3 in DNA: TGTGCCAGCAGGGGACAACTTATCACAGATACGCAGTATTTT.

The V gene is TRBV5-1, the J gene TRBJ1-1; 8 nucleotides align to TRBD1. Germline V gene data show CDR1 as SGHRS and CDR2 as YFSETQ. V dropped 4 bases and J dropped 5; count of bases not matched to a gene: 7. The CDR3 spans 14 residues. The CDR3 spells CASSGQGGVTEAFF. The CDR3 DNA follows: TGCGCCAGCAGCGGACAGGGAGGGGTGACTGAAGCTTTCTTT.

J is TRBJ1-5 and V is TRBV28; 11 nucleotides line up with TRBD1. V was clipped by 3 bases and J by 6 bases; unmatched bases: 4. Germline V lookup: CDR1 MDHEN, CDR2 SYDVKM. The CDR3 is made up of 15 amino acids. The CDR3 sequence is CASSFRTGGSQPQHF. CDR3 DNA sequence: TGTGCCAGCAGTTTTAGGACAGGGGGCAGTCAGCCCCAGCATTTT.

The J gene is TRBJ2-1, the V gene TRBV7-2, with 7 bases identical to TRBD1. The CDR3 consists of 14 residues. In germline, CDR1 is SGHTA, CDR2 FQGNSA. Trimming at V came to 2 bases and at J to 13 bases, leaving 11 bases not matched to a gene. The chain's CDR3 is CASSLSWDSLIQFF. The CDR3 nucleotides read TGTGCCAGCAGCTTATCCTGGGACAGTCTCATCCAGTTCTTC.

This rearrangement joins TRBV7-3 to TRBJ2-3, with D tentatively TRBD2 (5 bases). The V gene lost 5 bases and the J gene lost 6 bases, with 18 bases spanning the gap. CDR3 length equals 15 residues. Germline V lookup: CDR1 SGHTA, CDR2 FQGTGA. CDR3 sequence reads: CASSTPGLKTDTQYF. In DNA, the CDR3 is TGTGCCAGCAGCACCCCGGGGTTAAAAACCGATACGCAGTATTTT.

This chain connects TRBV6-6 to TRBJ1-1; 7 bases match TRBD1. The J segment lost 3 bases and the V segment lost 6 bases, leaving 4 bases of the junction unmatched. Germline CDR1 MNHNY, CDR2 SVGAGI (reference sequence). The CDR3 spans 13 residues. The CDR3: CASRKGTDTEAFF. The CDR3 bases are TGTGCCAGCAGAAAAGGGACAGACACTGAAGCTTTCTTT.

The chain joins TRBV18 to TRBJ2-1, with 10 positions matching TRBD2. This CDR3 contains 15 residues. V lost 2 bases to trimming and J lost 8 bases; unmatched junction nucleotides: 6. Germline CDR1 reads KGHSH; CDR2 reads LQKENI. CDR3 DNA: TGTGCCAGCTCACCAGTGCTAGCGGGGGTCGATGAGCAGTTCTTC. Encoded protein: CASSPVLAGVDEQFF.

The chain is built from TRBV27 and TRBJ2-3; no firm D call. Per the germline V gene, CDR1 is MNHEY and CDR2 is SMNVEV (reference sequence). Trimming took off 6 bases at V and 3 bases at J, with 10 bases between the two ends. This CDR3 has 13 amino acids. The chain's CDR3 is CASRTIVTDTQYF. CDR3 bases: TGTGCCAGCAGAACCATAGTGACAGATACGCAGTATTTT.

This chain connects TRBV18 to TRBJ1-1; 8 bases are shared with TRBD1. V dropped 5 bases and J dropped 7; count of bases not matched to a gene: 9. CDR3 size: 14 residues. Germline lookup yields CDR1 KGHSH and CDR2 LQKENI. The CDR3 sequence is CASSAGQGKIEAFF. The CDR3 DNA reads as TGTGCCAGCTCAGCCGGACAGGGAAAGATTGAAGCTTTCTTT.

This clone was detected only once. This chain joins TRBV5-8 and TRBJ1-5, with 7 bases fitting TRBD1. V gave up 4 bases and J gave up 4 bases; unmatched junction bases: 8. The CDR3 is 15 amino acids. CDR1 and CDR2 from the germline V gene are SGHTS and YDEGEE. CDR3 protein: CASSQGTVDNQPQHF. In DNA, the CDR3 is TGTGCCAGCAGCCAAGGGACAGTTGATAATCAGCCCCAGCATTTT.

This sequence joins TRBV4-3 and TRBJ2-1, with D maybe TRBD2 (5 bases). The CDR3 length is 14 residues. With 0 bases removed from V and 9 bases from J, the gap between germline ends came to 12 bases. Germline V gene lookup returns CDR1 LGHNA and CDR2 YSLEER. The CDR3 DNA sequence: TGCGCCAGCAGCCAAGAGGCCATCCGGGGTGAGCAGTTCTTC. Its protein product is CASSQEAIRGEQFF.

The chain joins TRBV5-4 to TRBJ2-7; 7 bases are a match to TRBD1. This CDR3 contains 14 residues. Germline trimming cut 3 bases from V and 1 base from J; bases unmatched to any gene: 4. Looked up from germline, CDR1 is SGHNT and CDR2 is YYREEE (reference sequence). The DNA of the CDR3 is TGTGCCAGCAGCTCACAGGGACAGTCCTACGAGCAGTACTTC. Translated, it gives CASSSQGQSYEQYF.

The chain has TRBV15 and TRBJ2-1; TRBD2 might be the D (7 bases). Between the trimmed V and J ends, which lost 1 base and 1 base, there was a span of 11 bases. Germline-derived CDR1 and CDR2 are LNHNV and YYDKDF (reference sequence). The CDR3 extends over 16 amino acids. The CDR3 nucleotides read TGTGCCACCAGCAGAGGCGGGGGCCGGTCCTACAATGAGCAGTTCTTC. Translation gives CATSRGGGRSYNEQFF.

The chain combines TRBV9 with TRBJ1-1; 10 nucleotides match TRBD1. CDR1 and CDR2 (germline): SGDLS, YYNGEE. The CDR3 sequence is 15 residues long. Trimming at V came to 6 bases and at J to 1 base, leaving 6 bases not matched to a gene. CDR3 sequence: CASNTGTGANTEAFF. Written as DNA, the CDR3 is TGTGCCAGCAACACGGGGACAGGGGCGAACACTGAAGCTTTCTTT.

V is TRBV4-2 and J is TRBJ1-1, with D maybe TRBD1 (5 bases). Per germline, CDR1 LGHNA and CDR2 YNFKEQ. V was clipped by 4 bases and J by 5 bases, with 14 bases between them. This CDR3 is built from 14 residues. The CDR3 protein is CASSLSGSATEAFF. The DNA for the CDR3 is TGTGCCAGCAGCCTGTCAGGGTCTGCTACTGAAGCTTTCTTT.